These 12 T cell receptor beta chains were all obtained from the same sample, sequenced in a study of CD8+ T cells in alopecia areata. Time point in this sample: mouse skin 6 weeks after grafting, around onset of hair loss. The authors extracted RNA and reverse transcribed it into cDNA as the sequencing template. Only in-frame clones appear in the TCRdb table, and some are missing; sequencing was by immunoSEQ multiplex PCR. The table records 1,500 to 2,000 clones without singletons, the ten largest covering about 31%. The starting material was skin, obtained at week 6. The origin of the receptors is a C3H/HeJ mouse with alopecia areata. Mouse MHC haplotype: H2-k.

This clone was picked up a small number of times. Gene names and germline match the mouse. Coverage ceases 4 residues before the CDR3 finishes, and the germline J gene fills in the end. The chain has TRBV5 and TRBJ2-2; D is uncertain. Germline loops: CDR1 LGHNA, CDR2 YNLKQL (reference sequence). The CDR3 runs 15 residues. Trimming cost V 0 bases and J 1 base, with 6 bases left between them. CDR3 sequence reads: CASSQDWKNTGQLYF. The sequenced CDR3 bases are TGTGCCAGCAGCCAAGACTGGAAAAACACCGGG.

This clone is categorized as large. All gene names here are mouse names. The sequence runs out 4 residues before the end of the CDR3; the remainder is reconstructed from the germline J gene. This sequence joins TRBV19 and TRBJ2-5; 7 positions match TRBD1. CDR1 and CDR2 from the germline V gene are FNHDT and SITEND (reference sequence). The CDR3 is 13 amino acids. This CDR3 reads CASSSGTEDTQYF. The CDR3 DNA, read in part, is TGTGCCAGCAGTTCCGGGACAGAAGAC.

In its sample, this clone was seen many times. Mouse germline and gene names are used. From the germline J gene comes the end of the CDR3, since the read stops 4 residues before it. J is TRBJ2-1 and V is TRBV5; tentatively, D is TRBD1 (7 bases). The CDR3 has 15 residues. In germline, CDR1 is LGHNA, CDR2 YNLKQL (reference sequence). V lost 0 bases and J 3 bases, leaving 9 bases between the germline ends. The sequenced part of the CDR3 DNA is TGTGCCAGCAGCCAAGAAAGGGGGCGCTATGCT. Translating it yields CASSQERGRYA. The whole CDR3 is CASSQERGRYAEQFF.

This clone was observed many times. Gene names refer to mouse genes. With the read ending 4 residues before the CDR3 end, the germline J gene is used to fill in that end. Other DNA sequences from this sample encode an identical CDR3 as well. The V and J genes are TRBV19 and TRBJ2-1; 10 nucleotides line up with TRBD2. This CDR3 is 16 amino acids long. Losses at the gene ends were 1 base for V and 5 bases for J; bases not matched to a gene: 6. The germline V gene encodes CDR1 FNHDT and CDR2 SITEND (reference sequence). CDR3 amino acids: CASSIPGGARDAEQFF. The CDR3 DNA, read in part, is TGTGCCAGCAGTATACCTGGGGGGGCGCGGGATGCT.

By share, this clone ranks as hyperexpanded (1% or more). Mouse gene names and germline throughout. The read finishes 4 residues shy of the CDR3 end, and the germline J gene is used to complete it. The rearrangement uses TRBV14 and TRBJ2-7; maybe TRBD2 (6 bases). Germline loops: CDR1 SGHDT, CDR2 FRDEAV. The CDR3 consists of 11 residues. The covered CDR3 bases are TGTGCCAGCACTGGGGAGTAT. This encodes CASTGEY. The whole CDR3 reads CASTGEYEQYF.

The sample holds many counts of this clone. Germline and genes: mouse. The read ends 4 residues shy of where the CDR3 ends; the end is completed using the germline J gene. V usage is TRBV31 and J usage is TRBJ1-2; weak D call: TRBD1 (6 bases). CDR3 size: 14 residues. The ends were cut back, 3 bases at V and 0 bases at J, with 11 bases in the middle. Germline loops: CDR1 GKSSPN, CDR2 SITVG. The sequenced part of the CDR3 DNA is TGTGCCTGGAGCCGGGACATTGCAAACTCC. It specifies CAWSRDIANS. The entire CDR3 sequence reads CAWSRDIANSDYTF.

This clone is medium-sized. Mouse gene names and germline throughout. The read finishes 4 residues shy of the CDR3 end, and the germline J gene is used to complete it. The chain recombines TRBV13-3 with TRBJ2-1, with 8 bases aligning to TRBD2. Germline V gene sequence: CDR1 NNHDY, CDR2 SYVADS. CDR3 size: 17 residues. The V and J ends lost 1 base and 0 bases, in that order; junction bases with no gene match: 6. The CDR3: CASSDPDWGYNYAEQFF. The covered CDR3 bases are TGTGCCAGCAGTGATCCCGACTGGGGATATAACTATGCT.

This clone counts as medium-sized (0.01 to 0.1%). The gene symbols are mouse symbols. The read terminates 4 residues ahead of where the CDR3 ends, so the germline J gene completes it. V and J are TRBV13-3 and TRBJ1-1; TRBD1 agrees at 7 bases. J gave up 0 bases and V 3 bases, and 2 bases lay outside the gene matches. This CDR3 contains 14 residues. Germline assignment: CDR1 NNHDY and CDR2 SYVADS. The CDR3 sequence: CASSGDRANTEVFF. The sequenced CDR3 bases are TGTGCCAGCAGTGGTGACAGGGCAAACACA.

This clone is termed medium-sized. Genes and germline are mouse. Read sequence stops 4 residues before the CDR3 end, and the germline J gene provides the missing end. This rearrangement joins TRBV13-3 to TRBJ2-4, with 7 bases that match TRBD1. The CDR3 length is 14 residues. V lost 4 bases, J lost 0 bases, and 2 bases stayed unmatched. The germline gives CDR1 NNHDY, CDR2 SYVADS. CDR3: CASSHRGSQNTLYF. CDR3 DNA, as far as it was read: TGTGCCAGCAGTCACAGGGGAAGTCAAAAC. Supplemented by reference TRBV13-3 and TRBJ2-4, the full variable domain reads EAAVTQSPRSKVAVTGGKVTLSCHQTNNHDYMYWYRQDTGHGLRLIHYSYVADSTEKGDIPDGYKASRPSQENFSLILELASLSQTAVYFCASSHRGSQNTLYFGAGTRLSVL.

This clone was recorded at least ten times. Each gene name is a mouse one. The CDR3 extends 4 residues past the end of the read, so its final part is completed from the germline J gene. The chain uses TRBV19 and TRBJ1-2; 7 bases match TRBD1. CDR3 length equals 14 residues. The germline gives CDR1 FNHDT, CDR2 SITEND (reference sequence). V shed 4 bases and J 0 bases; nucleotides not matched to a gene: 3. The CDR3 spells CASSGDRTNSDYTF. Partial CDR3 DNA: TGTGCCAGCAGTGGGGACAGAACAAACTCC.

This clone was recorded at least ten times. All gene names here are mouse names. From the germline J gene comes the end of the CDR3, since the read stops 4 residues before it. V is TRBV13-1 and J is TRBJ1-2, with 7 bases lining up with TRBD1. This CDR3 is 13 amino acids long. Germline V gene data show CDR1 as NSHNY and CDR2 as SYGAGN. The chain's CDR3 is CASSDQGGSDYTF. The sequenced CDR3 bases are TGTGCCAGCAGTGACCAGGGGGGTTCC.

This clone appeared many times. Any gene name here is a mouse gene name. The read ends 4 residues shy of where the CDR3 ends; the end is completed using the germline J gene. The chain uses TRBV13-2 and TRBJ2-2, with a possible D match to TRBD2 (6 bases). The CDR3 loop spans 13 amino acids. Germline CDR1 is NNHNN and CDR2 is SYGAGS (reference sequence). Trimming left V 2 bases short and J 4 bases short, with 6 bases between. The CDR3 here is CASGDWGTGQLYF. The sequenced CDR3 bases are TGTGCCAGCGGTGACTGGGGCACCGGG.